Listed below are T cell receptor beta chains from one sample, sequenced in a study of human T cells and chemical hapten exposure. Each CDR3 protein is one row after TCRdb ran MiXCR on the RACE reads. The sample lists tens of thousands of distinct CDR3 sequences, 14% occurring once. The source material was whole blood, sampled in connection with sensitization to the hapten diphenylcyclopropenone (DPC). These receptors came from a woman in her fifties or sixties with alopecia areata. Some clones in this sample may be carry-over from other donors' samples. Both conserved end residues are part of each CDR3. D genes are given only for firm matches. Not all rows give a size; the values are once, few, many and, for expanded clones, a class.

clone size | J gene | D gene | V gene | CDR3 protein | CDR3 DNA
. | TRBJ2-5 | . | TRBV5-1 | CASSPEAGDRHQTQYF | TGCGCCAGCAGCCCGGAAGCAGGGGATAGGCACCAGACCCAGTACTTC
many | TRBJ2-5 | TRBD2 | TRBV29-1 | CSVVGLAGRETQYF | TGCAGCGTGGTTGGACTAGCGGGGCGAGAGACCCAGTACTTC
. | TRBJ2-3 | . | TRBV4-1 | CASSQSSPRASTDTQYF | TGCGCCAGCAGCCAGAGCTCTCCGCGGGCGAGCACAGATACGCAGTATTTT
. | TRBJ2-7 | . | TRBV12-3/TRBV12-4 | CASSFSAGGGLYEQYF | TGTGCCAGCAGTTTTTCGGCTGGAGGGGGGTTGTACGAGCAGTACTTC
. | TRBJ2-1 | . | TRBV19 | CASGTLESNKYNEQFF | TGTGCCAGTGGGACATTGGAATCCAACAAATACAATGAGCAGTTCTTC
many | TRBJ1-1 | . | TRBV19 | CASSWWGMEGMNTEAFF | TGTGCCAGTAGTTGGTGGGGCATGGAAGGAATGAACACTGAAGCTTTCTTT
. | TRBJ2-3 | . | TRBV15 | CATSRRGVTDTQYF | TGTGCCACCAGCCGGAGGGGGGTCACAGATACGCAGTATTTT
few | TRBJ1-1 | . | TRBV7-9 | CASSSWTVMNTEAFF | TGTGCCAGCAGCTCCTGGACAGTCATGAACACTGAAGCTTTCTTT
few | TRBJ2-2 | TRBD2 | TRBV12-3/TRBV12-4 | CASRSGTSGRAGELFF | TGTGCCAGCAGGTCCGGGACTAGCGGGAGGGCCGGGGAGCTGTTTTTT
. | TRBJ2-3 | TRBD1 | TRBV20-1 | CSATSQDRSTDTQYF | TGCAGTGCTACTTCACAGGACAGGAGCACAGATACGCAGTATTTT
. | TRBJ2-1 | TRBD2 | TRBV3-1 | CASSWTSGSAYNEQFF | TGTGCCAGCAGCTGGACTAGCGGGAGCGCCTACAATGAGCAGTTCTTC
many | TRBJ1-2 | . | TRBV29-1 | CSVGGVAVGYTF | TGCAGCGTTGGGGGGGTAGCGGTTGGCTACACCTTC
few | TRBJ2-1 | . | TRBV12-3/TRBV12-4 | CASSLPGLFSEQFF | TGTGCCAGCAGTTTACCAGGACTTTTCAGTGAGCAGTTCTTC
. | TRBJ2-5 | . | TRBV7-6 | CASSLVQTDPGETQYF | TGTGCCAGCAGCTTAGTACAAACAGACCCTGGGGAGACCCAGTACTTC
. | TRBJ2-7 | TRBD2 | TRBV7-2 | CASSLGLAADEQYF | TGTGCCAGCAGCTTAGGCCTAGCGGCAGACGAGCAGTACTTC
few | TRBJ1-5 | TRBD1 | TRBV28 | CATSGQISNQPQHF | TGTGCCACCTCGGGACAGATTAGCAATCAGCCCCAGCATTTT
few | TRBJ2-1 | . | TRBV2 | CALGPYNEQFF | TGTGCCCTGGGCCCCTACAATGAGCAGTTCTTC
. | TRBJ2-7 | . | TRBV18 | CASSPDGLSYEQYF | TGTGCCAGCTCACCCGACGGTCTCTCCTACGAGCAGTACTTC
few | TRBJ1-2 | . | TRBV6-2/TRBV6-3 | CASSSGQFGYTF | TGTGCCAGCAGCTCCGGACAGTTTGGCTACACCTTC
. | TRBJ1-1 | . | TRBV5-1 | CASSLRGDSTEAFF | TGCGCCAGCAGCTTACGAGGCGACAGTACTGAAGCTTTCTTT
. | TRBJ2-1 | TRBD1 | TRBV18 | CASSPTGGNEQFF | TGTGCCAGCTCACCCACAGGGGGCAATGAGCAGTTCTTC
few | TRBJ1-2 | . | TRBV20-1 | CSAKNSWGGYTF | TGCAGTGCTAAAAACTCTTGGGGCGGCTACACCTTC
. | TRBJ2-5 | TRBD1 | TRBV7-6 | CASSDRVSETQYF | TGTGCCAGCAGTGACAGGGTCTCAGAGACCCAGTACTTC
few | TRBJ2-3 | . | TRBV24-1 | CATSDSQSEVTDTQYF | TGTGCCACCAGTGATTCCCAAAGCGAGGTTACAGATACGCAGTATTTT
. | TRBJ2-2 | . | TRBV2 | CASISEGYTGELFF | TGTGCCAGCATAAGTGAGGGGTACACCGGGGAGCTGTTTTTT
. | TRBJ1-5 | . | TRBV5-5 | CASSLDNKGQPQHF | TGTGCCAGCAGCTTGGACAACAAGGGGCAGCCCCAGCATTTT
many | TRBJ2-7 | . | TRBV5-1 | CASSLHTSTNTNSGRRSYEQYF | TGCGCCAGCAGCTTGCATACATCCACCAACACAAATAGCGGCCGGAGGTCCTACGAGCAGTACTTC
. | TRBJ1-6 | . | TRBV12-3/TRBV12-4 | CASSFQGQNSPLHF | TGTGCCAGCAGTTTTCAGGGACAAAATTCACCCCTCCACTTT
few | TRBJ2-5 | TRBD2 | TRBV2 | CASSARGTIQETQYF | TGTGCCAGCAGTGCCCGAGGGACTATTCAAGAGACCCAGTACTTC
. | TRBJ1-4 | . | TRBV12-3/TRBV12-4 | CASSFGLGLGREEKLFF | TGTGCCAGCAGTTTCGGGCTCGGTCTGGGGCGAGAGGAAAAACTGTTTTTT
few | TRBJ2-1 | TRBD2 | TRBV29-1 | CSVDSGEPYNEQFF | TGCAGCGTTGACAGCGGGGAGCCATACAATGAGCAGTTCTTC
. | TRBJ2-2 | TRBD1 | TRBV3-1 | CASSNRDRNTGELFF | TGTGCCAGCAGCAACCGGGACAGGAACACCGGGGAGCTGTTTTTT
many | TRBJ2-7 | . | TRBV12-3/TRBV12-4 | CASSHGQSEQYF | TGTGCCAGCAGCCACGGACAGTCCGAGCAGTACTTC
. | TRBJ1-3 | . | TRBV9 | CASSVAGQSGNTIYF | TGTGCCAGCAGCGTAGCTGGTCAGTCTGGAAACACCATATATTTT
few | TRBJ2-7 | . | TRBV20-1 | CSAPRTVASYEQYF | TGCAGTGCCCCAAGGACGGTCGCCTCCTACGAGCAGTACTTC
few | TRBJ2-5 | . | TRBV19 | CASTLSVASREETQYF | TGTGCCAGTACCTTGTCGGTGGCTAGCCGTGAGGAGACCCAGTACTTC
. | TRBJ2-3 | . | TRBV20-1 | CSARVPGITDTQYF | TGCAGTGCTAGAGTCCCGGGTATCACAGATACGCAGTATTTT
. | TRBJ2-7 | TRBD2 | TRBV5-1 | CASGKLAGEREQYF | TGCGCCAGCGGGAAACTAGCGGGAGAACGCGAGCAGTACTTC
. | TRBJ2-1 | TRBD1 | TRBV27 | CASSDYRQGSNEQFF | TGTGCCAGCAGTGACTACCGACAGGGATCGAATGAGCAGTTCTTC
few | TRBJ2-3 | . | TRBV19 | CASSVQSSAQPDTQYF | TGTGCCAGTAGCGTTCAGTCCAGCGCACAGCCGGATACGCAGTATTTT
many | TRBJ2-7 | TRBD2 | TRBV3-1 | CASSTRLAGEAYEQYF | TGTGCCAGCAGCACCCGACTAGCGGGAGAGGCCTACGAGCAGTACTTC
. | TRBJ2-1 | TRBD2 | TRBV20-1 | CSARYVGAGVYNEQFF | TGCAGTGCTAGATACGTCGGAGCGGGAGTTTACAATGAGCAGTTCTTC
. | TRBJ2-5 | TRBD1 | TRBV11-2 | CASSARTGGGETQYF | TGTGCCAGCAGCGCCCGGACAGGGGGCGGGGAGACCCAGTACTTC
few | TRBJ2-1 | . | TRBV12-3/TRBV12-4 | CASSFSWRFSSYNEQFF | TGTGCCAGCAGTTTTTCCTGGCGGTTCAGCTCCTACAATGAGCAGTTCTTC
. | TRBJ1-1 | . | TRBV7-6 | CASSREGNTEAFF | TGTGCCAGCTCGAGGGAGGGAAACACTGAAGCTTTCTTT
. | TRBJ1-4 | . | TRBV6-5 | CATKPGHANEKLFF | TGTGCCACCAAGCCGGGACACGCGAATGAAAAACTGTTTTTT
. | TRBJ2-3 | . | TRBV11-2 | CASSLRGSSTDTQYF | TGTGCCAGCAGCTTAAGAGGGTCCAGCACAGATACGCAGTATTTT
. | TRBJ2-1 | TRBD2 | TRBV19 | CASSIPSGRANEQFF | TGTGCCAGTAGTATCCCTAGCGGGAGGGCCAATGAGCAGTTCTTC
. | TRBJ2-6 | TRBD1 | TRBV29-1 | CSVEDRGTGLSGANVLTF | TGCAGCGTTGAAGATCGGGGGACAGGCCTCTCTGGGGCCAACGTCCTGACTTTC
few | TRBJ1-1 | . | TRBV12-3/TRBV12-4 | CASRWNTGSTEAFF | TGTGCCAGCAGGTGGAATACAGGGTCCACTGAAGCTTTCTTT
few | TRBJ2-7 | . | TRBV21-1 | CASSKGGQKTYEQYF | TGTGCCAGCAGCAAAGGGGGACAGAAAACCTACGAGCAGTACTTC
few | TRBJ2-1 | TRBD1 | TRBV6-1 | CASRGTGQGFYNEQFF | TGTGCCAGCAGGGGGACGGGACAGGGGTTCTACAATGAGCAGTTCTTC
. | TRBJ2-5 | TRBD1 | TRBV7-2 | CASSYKGQKQETQYF | TGTGCCAGCAGCTATAAGGGACAGAAACAAGAGACCCAGTACTTC
few | TRBJ1-5 | . | TRBV6-2/TRBV6-3 | CASSPPGRNQPQHF | TGTGCCAGCAGTCCACCGGGCCGCAATCAGCCCCAGCATTTT
. | TRBJ2-5 | TRBD1 | TRBV7-9 | CASSSTGVDSQYF | TGTGCCAGCAGTTCTACAGGGGTGGATAGCCAGTACTTC
few | TRBJ2-1 | TRBD2 | TRBV9 | CASSVVAAGGRWNEQFF | TGTGCCAGCAGCGTAGTAGCCGCGGGCGGGAGATGGAATGAGCAGTTCTTC
few | TRBJ2-3 | TRBD1 | TRBV6-6 | CASTNRQGTDTQYF | TGTGCCAGCACCAATAGACAGGGAACAGATACGCAGTATTTT
few | TRBJ2-1 | . | TRBV7-8 | CASSLDPGRYNEQFF | TGTGCCAGCAGCTTAGATCCGGGTCGATACAATGAGCAGTTCTTC
few | TRBJ1-1 | TRBD1 | TRBV29-1 | CSAKTGTVNTEAFF | TGCAGCGCTAAGACCGGGACAGTAAACACTGAAGCTTTCTTT
. | TRBJ2-3 | . | TRBV7-9 | CASSRDGGTDTQYF | TGTGCCAGCAGCCGGGACGGGGGCACAGATACGCAGTATTTT